This entry lists 7 T cell receptor beta chains sequenced from one sample in a study of identical twins. Using its own MiXCR run on the 5' RACE reads, TCRdb lists one record per CDR3 protein. The sample carries roughly 230,000 distinct CDR3 sequences, around 8% recorded once. The sample was also reused in another study, on yellow fever vaccine responses in identical twins.

Sequencing input: CD8+ T cells sorted from blood. Receptors originate from a young woman in good health.

V and J are TRBV6-1 and TRBJ1-6; the D gene is possibly TRBD1 (5 bases). V was clipped by 5 bases and J by 4 bases, with 9 bases between them. Looked up from germline, CDR1 is MNHNS and CDR2 is SASEGT. The CDR3 extends over 14 amino acids. CDR3 sequence (DNA): TGTGCCAGCAGTATGGACACATATAATTCACCCCTCCACTTT. The encoded protein is CASSMDTYNSPLHF.

In the case of this clonotype: Given the absence of the conserved phenylalanine or tryptophan at the CDR3 end, a read error is likely. The chain combines TRBV12-3 or TRBV12-4 with TRBJ2-1, with D possibly being TRBD2 (6 bases). This CDR3 is 14 amino acids long. The V end lost 7 bases, the J end lost 3 bases, and 13 bases lay between the germline ends. CDR3 nucleotide sequence: TGTGCCAGCACCTCTATGGGGGGCTACAATGAGCAGTTCTTA. Protein: CASTSMGGYNEQFL.

The chain links TRBV27 to TRBJ1-1, with 9 positions matching TRBD1. CDR3 length equals 14 residues. After removal of 5 bases from V and 1 base from J, the junction contained 2 bases not matched to a gene. Germline values: CDR1 MNHEY, CDR2 SMNVEV (reference sequence). CDR3 sequence: CASSKGQGNTEAFF. In DNA form, the CDR3 reads TGTGCCAGCAGTAAGGGACAGGGGAACACTGAAGCTTTCTTT.

The gene calls are TRBV11-2 and TRBJ2-7, with 16 bases aligning to TRBD2. In germline, CDR1 is SGHAT, CDR2 FQNNGV. The ends lost 4 bases at V and 2 bases at J; junction bases unmatched: 14. The CDR3 sequence is 20 residues long. This CDR3 reads CASSSPGGTSGGAGTYEQYF. The CDR3 DNA sequence: TGTGCCAGCAGCTCCCCAGGGGGGACTAGCGGGGGGGCTGGGACCTACGAGCAGTACTTC.

This clonotype was seen at least ten times. The V call is TRBV20-1, the J call TRBJ2-1; D is undetermined. Trimming removed 5 bases from V and 9 bases from J, with 11 bases in between. The CDR3 has 11 residues. Germline CDR1 reads DFQATT; CDR2 reads SNEGSKA (reference sequence). The CDR3 DNA sequence: TGCAGTGCTTCCCTCGTGGGTGAGCAGTTCTTC. Protein: CSASLVGEQFF.

The table lists this clonotype with many counts. CDR3 nucleotides: TGTGCCAGCAGCCAGGGGTCTCAGCCCCAGCATTTT. Amino acid sequence: CASSQGSQPQHF. V usage is TRBV7-9 and J usage is TRBJ1-5, with TRBD1 as a possible D gene (6 bases). Trimming left V 5 bases short and J 6 bases short, with 8 bases between. There are 12 residues in the CDR3. The V gene's germline CDR1 is SEHNR and CDR2 FQNEAQ (reference sequence).

The rearrangement uses TRBV10-3 and TRBJ2-7; a weak D match, TRBD2 (6 bases). Per germline, CDR1 ENHRY and CDR2 SYGVKD. CDR3 size: 11 residues. The V gene lost 6 bases and the J gene lost 12 bases, with 15 bases spanning the gap. CDR3 in DNA: TGTGCCATCAGGCGGGACCCCGGGCTGTACTTC. It is translated as CAIRRDPGLYF.